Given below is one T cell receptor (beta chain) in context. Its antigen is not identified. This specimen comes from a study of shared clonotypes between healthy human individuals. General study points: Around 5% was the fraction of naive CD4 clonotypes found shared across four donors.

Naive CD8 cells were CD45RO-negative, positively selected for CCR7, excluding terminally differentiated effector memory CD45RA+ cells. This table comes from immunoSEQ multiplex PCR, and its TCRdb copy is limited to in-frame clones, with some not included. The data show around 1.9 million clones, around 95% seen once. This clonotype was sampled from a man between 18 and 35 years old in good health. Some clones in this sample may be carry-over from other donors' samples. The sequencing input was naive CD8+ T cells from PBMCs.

CDR3 DNA sequence: TGTGCCAGTAGTGCCTTTTGGGACAGCCCGAACACTGAAGCTTTCTTT. Amino acids: CASSAFWDSPNTEAFF. The genes are TRBV19 and TRBJ1-1, with 7 positions matching TRBD1. The ends lost 5 bases at V and 1 base at J; junction bases unmatched: 10. Germline loops: CDR1 LNHDA, CDR2 SQIVND (reference sequence). The CDR3 has 16 residues.